This T cell receptor (beta chain) was sequenced during a study of T cell repertoires in cytomegalovirus infection. Comment on this clonotype: A single base separates this from a much larger clone, so it may be a read error. In this CDR3 the conserved last residue, phenylalanine or tryptophan, is missing, so a read error is likely.

TCRdb re-derived calls from the reads in MiXCR, one entry per CDR3 protein. Among about 360,000 distinct CDR3 sequences, roughly 20% were seen once, and the ten largest hold approximately 10%. This CDR3 contains 15 residues. The germline V gene encodes CDR1 SGHTA and CDR2 FQGNSA. The V gene end was trimmed by 6 bases and the J gene end by 9 bases; junction bases not matched to a gene: 12. The sequence came from a human donor in good health (CMV status not recorded). Some clones in this sample may be carry-over from other donors' samples. Sequences were obtained from PBMCs. The rearrangement uses TRBV7-2 and TRBJ2-1, with TRBD2 identical over 9 bases. The CDR3 protein is CASSSTWRGGSEQFS. The CDR3 nucleotides are TGTGCCAGCAGTTCGACTTGGCGGGGGGGCAGTGAGCAGTTCTCC.